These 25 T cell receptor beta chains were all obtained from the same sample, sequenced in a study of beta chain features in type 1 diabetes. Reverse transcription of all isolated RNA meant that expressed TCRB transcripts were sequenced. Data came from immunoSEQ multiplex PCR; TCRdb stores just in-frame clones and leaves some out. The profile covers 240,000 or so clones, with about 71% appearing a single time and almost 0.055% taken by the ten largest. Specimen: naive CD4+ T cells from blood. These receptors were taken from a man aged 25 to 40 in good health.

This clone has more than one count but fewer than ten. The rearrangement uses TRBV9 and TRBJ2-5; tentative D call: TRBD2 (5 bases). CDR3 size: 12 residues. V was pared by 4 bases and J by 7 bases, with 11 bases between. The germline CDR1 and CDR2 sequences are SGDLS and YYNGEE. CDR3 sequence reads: CASSLSRGTQYF. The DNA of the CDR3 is TGTGCCAGCAGCTTGAGTCGGGGGACCCAGTACTTC.

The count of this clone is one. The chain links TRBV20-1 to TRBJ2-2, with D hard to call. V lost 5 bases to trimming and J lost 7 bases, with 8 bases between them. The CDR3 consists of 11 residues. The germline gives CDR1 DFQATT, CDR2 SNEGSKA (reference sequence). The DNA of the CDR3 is TGCAGTGCTGACGAAAGCGGGGAGCTGTTTTTT. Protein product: CSADESGELFF.

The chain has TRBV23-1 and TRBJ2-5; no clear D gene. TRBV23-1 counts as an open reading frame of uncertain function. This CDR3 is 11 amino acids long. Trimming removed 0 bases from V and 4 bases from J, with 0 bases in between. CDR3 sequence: CASSQSETQYF. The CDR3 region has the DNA TGCGCCAGCAGTCAATCAGAGACCCAGTACTTC.

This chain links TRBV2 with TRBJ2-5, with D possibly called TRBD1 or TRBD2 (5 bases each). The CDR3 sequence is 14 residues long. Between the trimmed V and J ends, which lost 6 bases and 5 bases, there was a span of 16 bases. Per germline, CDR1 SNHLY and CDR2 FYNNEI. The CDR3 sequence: CASRRPGPEETQYF. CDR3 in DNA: TGTGCCAGCAGGAGACCGGGACCGGAGGAGACCCAGTACTTC.

The CDR3 nucleotides are TGTGCCTGGAGTGAAGGAGTGAGAAGAGAAGCTTTCTTT. Translated: CAWSEGVRREAFF. The chain joins TRBV30 to TRBJ1-1; D call uncertain. V dropped 1 base and J dropped 8 bases, with 14 bases sitting between them. The CDR3 spans 13 residues. Germline V CDR1 and CDR2: GTSNPN, SVGIG (reference sequence).

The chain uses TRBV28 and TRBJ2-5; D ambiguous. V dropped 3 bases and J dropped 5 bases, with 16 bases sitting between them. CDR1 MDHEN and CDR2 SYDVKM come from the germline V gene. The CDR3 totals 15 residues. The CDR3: CASSLAKARRETQYF. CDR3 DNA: TGTGCCAGCAGTTTGGCGAAGGCCCGCCGGGAGACCCAGTACTTC.

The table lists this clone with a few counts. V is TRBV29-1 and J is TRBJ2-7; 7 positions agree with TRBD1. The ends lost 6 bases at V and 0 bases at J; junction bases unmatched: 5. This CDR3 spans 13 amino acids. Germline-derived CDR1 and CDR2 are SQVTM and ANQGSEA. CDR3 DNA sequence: TGCAGCGTCTTGGACAGGAACTCCTACGAGCAGTACTTC. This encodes CSVLDRNSYEQYF.

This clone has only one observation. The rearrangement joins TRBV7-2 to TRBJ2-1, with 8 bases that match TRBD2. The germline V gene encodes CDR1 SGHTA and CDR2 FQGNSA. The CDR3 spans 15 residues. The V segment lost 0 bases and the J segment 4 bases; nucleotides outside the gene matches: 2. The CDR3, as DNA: TGTGCCAGCAGCTTAGCTAGCGGGACTTACAATGAGCAGTTCTTC. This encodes CASSLASGTYNEQFF.

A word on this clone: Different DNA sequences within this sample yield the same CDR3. The CDR3 DNA sequence: TGCAGCGTTTCCCACAGGGGGGACACTGAAGCTTTCTTT. Protein product: CSVSHRGDTEAFF. The chain has TRBV29-1 and TRBJ1-1; 8 nucleotides line up with TRBD1. The CDR3 totals 13 residues. Germline assignment: CDR1 SQVTM and CDR2 ANQGSEA. With 5 bases clipped from V and 3 bases from J, the junction kept 5 bases outside the gene matches.

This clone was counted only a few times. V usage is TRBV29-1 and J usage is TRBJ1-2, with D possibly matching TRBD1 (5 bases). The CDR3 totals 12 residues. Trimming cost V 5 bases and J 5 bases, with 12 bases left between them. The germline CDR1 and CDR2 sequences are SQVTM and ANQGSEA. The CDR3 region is CSVTHGTYGYTF. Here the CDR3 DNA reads TGCAGCGTTACCCACGGGACGTATGGCTACACCTTC.

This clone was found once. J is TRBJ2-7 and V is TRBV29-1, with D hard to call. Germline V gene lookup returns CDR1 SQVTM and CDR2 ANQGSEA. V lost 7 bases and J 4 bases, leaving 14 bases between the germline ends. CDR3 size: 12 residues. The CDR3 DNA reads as TGCAGCGGCCAGGACCCAGCTTACGAGCAGTACTTC. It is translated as CSGQDPAYEQYF.

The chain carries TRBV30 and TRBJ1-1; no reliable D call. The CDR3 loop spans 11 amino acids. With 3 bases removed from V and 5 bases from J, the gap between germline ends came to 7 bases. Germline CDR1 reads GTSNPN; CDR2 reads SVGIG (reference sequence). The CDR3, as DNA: TGTGCCTGGAGAAAAAGAACTGAAGCTTTCTTT. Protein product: CAWRKRTEAFF.

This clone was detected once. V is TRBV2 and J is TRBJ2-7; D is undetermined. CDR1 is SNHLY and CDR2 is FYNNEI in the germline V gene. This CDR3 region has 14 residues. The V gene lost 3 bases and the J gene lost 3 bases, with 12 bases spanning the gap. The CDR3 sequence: CASSEPDPVYEQYF. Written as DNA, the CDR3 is TGTGCCAGCAGTGAGCCGGATCCCGTCTACGAGCAGTACTTC.

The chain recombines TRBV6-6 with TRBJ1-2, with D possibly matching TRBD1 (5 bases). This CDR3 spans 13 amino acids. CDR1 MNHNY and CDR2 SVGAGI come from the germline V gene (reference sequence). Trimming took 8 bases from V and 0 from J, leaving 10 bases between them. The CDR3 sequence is CASGTGANYGYTF. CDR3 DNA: TGTGCCAGCGGTACAGGAGCTAACTATGGCTACACCTTC.

CDR3 in amino acids: CASSPSSIQETQYF. CDR3 in DNA: TGTGCCAGCAGCCCCTCTAGTATTCAAGAGACCCAGTACTTC. This chain links TRBV7-2 with TRBJ2-5; D gene uncertain. Trimming took 5 bases from V and 2 from J, leaving 12 bases between them. This CDR3 is 14 amino acids long. Germline loops: CDR1 SGHTA, CDR2 FQGNSA.

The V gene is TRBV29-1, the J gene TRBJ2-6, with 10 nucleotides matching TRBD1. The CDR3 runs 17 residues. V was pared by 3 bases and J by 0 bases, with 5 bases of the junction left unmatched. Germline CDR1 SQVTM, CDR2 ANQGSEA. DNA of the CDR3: TGCAGCGTTGACGCCGGGACAGGGGCCTCTGGGGCCAACGTCCTGACTTTC. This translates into CSVDAGTGASGANVLTF.

In DNA form, the CDR3 reads TGTGCCTGGAGTTTACAGACAGGGGGATTTGAGACCCAGTACTTC. It is translated as CAWSLQTGGFETQYF. This chain connects TRBV30 to TRBJ2-5; TRBD1 agrees at 9 bases. CDR1 GTSNPN and CDR2 SVGIG come from the germline V gene (reference sequence). The V gene end was trimmed by 2 bases and the J gene end by 5 bases; junction bases not matched to a gene: 9. This CDR3 is 15 amino acids long.

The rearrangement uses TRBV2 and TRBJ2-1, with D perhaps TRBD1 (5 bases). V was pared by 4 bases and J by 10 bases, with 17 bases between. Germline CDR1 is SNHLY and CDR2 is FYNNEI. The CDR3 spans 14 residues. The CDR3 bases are TGTGCCAGCAGTGCGCAGGGTTATACAGACGAGCAGTTCTTC. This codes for CASSAQGYTDEQFF. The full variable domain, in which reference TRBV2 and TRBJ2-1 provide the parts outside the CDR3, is EPEVTQTPSHQVTQMGQEVILRCVPISNHLYFYWYRQILGQKVEFLVSFYNNEISEKSEIFDDQFSVERPDGSNFTLKIRSTKLEDSAMYFCASSAQGYTDEQFFGPGTRLTVL.

The CDR3: CGSGQTGGYGYTF. The CDR3 DNA reads TGCGGATCAGGACAGACCGGGGGGTATGGCTACACCTTC. This chain joins TRBV29-1 and TRBJ1-2; perhaps TRBD1 as D (6 bases). The CDR3 loop spans 13 amino acids. Germline CDR1 reads SQVTM; CDR2 reads ANQGSEA.

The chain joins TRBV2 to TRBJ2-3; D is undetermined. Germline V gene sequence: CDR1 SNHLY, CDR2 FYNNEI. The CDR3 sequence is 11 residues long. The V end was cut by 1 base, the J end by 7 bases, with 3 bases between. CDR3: CASSEENTQYF. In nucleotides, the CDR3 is TGTGCCAGCAGTGAAGAAAATACGCAGTATTTT.

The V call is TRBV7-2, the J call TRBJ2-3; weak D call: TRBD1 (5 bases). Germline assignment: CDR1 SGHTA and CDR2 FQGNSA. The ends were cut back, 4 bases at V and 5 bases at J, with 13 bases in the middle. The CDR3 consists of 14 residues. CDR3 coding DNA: TGTGCCAGCAGCTCCTCTTGGGGCCGAGATACGCAGTATTTT. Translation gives CASSSSWGRDTQYF.

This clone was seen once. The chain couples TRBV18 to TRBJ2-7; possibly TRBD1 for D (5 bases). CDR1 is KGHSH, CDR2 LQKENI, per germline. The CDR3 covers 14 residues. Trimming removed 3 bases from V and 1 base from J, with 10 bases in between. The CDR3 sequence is CASSPQDKSYEQYF. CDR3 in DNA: TGTGCCAGCTCACCGCAGGACAAGTCCTACGAGCAGTACTTC.

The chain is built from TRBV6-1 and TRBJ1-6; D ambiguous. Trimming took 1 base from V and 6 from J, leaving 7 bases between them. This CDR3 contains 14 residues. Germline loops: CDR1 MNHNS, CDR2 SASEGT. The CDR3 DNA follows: TGTGCCAGCAGTGAAGGGCCCCCTAATTCACCCCTCCACTTT. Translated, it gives CASSEGPPNSPLHF.

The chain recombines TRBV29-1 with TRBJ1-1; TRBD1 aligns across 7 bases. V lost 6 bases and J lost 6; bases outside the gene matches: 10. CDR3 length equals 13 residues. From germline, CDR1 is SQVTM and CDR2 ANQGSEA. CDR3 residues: CSVKTGQRSEAFF. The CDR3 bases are TGCAGCGTGAAGACAGGGCAGCGGTCTGAAGCTTTCTTT.

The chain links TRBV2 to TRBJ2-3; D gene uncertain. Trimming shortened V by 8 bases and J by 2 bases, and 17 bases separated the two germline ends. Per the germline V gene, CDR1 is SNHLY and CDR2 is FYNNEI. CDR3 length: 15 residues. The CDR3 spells CASRYGSPYTDTQYF. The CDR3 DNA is TGTGCCAGCCGGTACGGCAGCCCCTACACAGATACGCAGTATTTT.